A single sample gave rise to the 6 T cell receptor beta chains below, sequenced in a study of shared clonotypes between healthy human individuals. The table came from immunoSEQ multiplex PCR; TCRdb's copy has only in-frame clones and leaves some out. There are 2 million to 2.5 million clones in the sample; approximately 95% occur only once, and about 0.39% lies in the top ten. The specimen sequenced was naive CD4+ T cells from PBMCs. Subset reported: CD45RA+ positively selected. Receptors were obtained from a man younger than 35 in good health. Some clones in this sample may be carry-over from other donors' samples.

In its sample, this clone was seen once. The chain carries TRBV7-9 and TRBJ1-1, with a weak D call TRBD1 (5 bases). Trimming shortened V by 8 bases and J by 0 bases, and 25 bases separated the two germline ends. The germline CDR1 and CDR2 sequences are SEHNR and FQNEAQ (reference sequence). CDR3 length: 18 amino acids. CDR3 in DNA: TGTGCCAGCTTACGCGGCCCCGGGGCACAGTCCATGAACACTGAAGCTTTCTTT. Translated, it gives CASLRGPGAQSMNTEAFF.

The CDR3 spells CASSLQGTSGAYEQYF. The CDR3 nucleotides are TGCGCCAGCAGCTTACAGGGGACTAGCGGGGCCTACGAGCAGTACTTC. This rearrangement joins TRBV5-1 to TRBJ2-7; 13 positions match TRBD2. The CDR3 sequence is 16 residues long. Trimming cost V 2 bases and J 2 bases; bases outside gene matches: 4. Germline V gene lookup returns CDR1 SGHRS and CDR2 YFSETQ. Full variable domain (remainder filled in from reference TRBV5-1 and TRBJ2-7): KAGVTQTPRYLIKTRGQQVTLSCSPISGHRSVSWYQQTPGQGLQFLFEYFSETQRNKGNFPGRFSGRQFSNSRSEMNVSTLELGDSALYLCASSLQGTSGAYEQYFGPGTRLTVT.

The chain uses TRBV11-1 and TRBJ1-1, with 8 bases aligning to TRBD1. Germline CDR1 SGHAT, CDR2 FQDESV (reference sequence). This CDR3 has 15 amino acids. Losses at the gene ends were 2 bases for V and 4 bases for J; bases not matched to a gene: 6. CDR3 in amino acids: CASSLSRTGTTEAFF. Written as DNA, the CDR3 is TGTGCCAGCAGCTTATCTAGGACAGGGACCACTGAAGCTTTCTTT. The whole variable domain, remainder taken from reference TRBV11-1 and TRBJ1-1, is EAEVAQSPRYKITEKSQAVAFWCDPISGHATLYWYRQILGQGPELLVQFQDESVVDDSQLPKDRFSAERLKGVDSTLKIQPAELGDSAMYLCASSLSRTGTTEAFFGQGTRLTVV.

J is TRBJ1-2 and V is TRBV7-9; 7 positions match TRBD1. V was clipped by 4 bases and J by 2 bases; unmatched bases: 10. The CDR3 extends over 16 amino acids. CDR1 and CDR2 from the germline V gene are SEHNR and FQNEAQ (reference sequence). This chain's CDR3 is CASSYASTGPNYGYTF. In DNA form, the CDR3 reads TGTGCCAGCAGCTACGCATCGACAGGGCCCAACTATGGCTACACCTTC.

The chain employs TRBV28 and TRBJ2-1; 12 bases align to TRBD1. The CDR3 is made up of 16 amino acids. Looked up from germline, CDR1 is MDHEN and CDR2 is SYDVKM. V trimming: 7 bases; J trimming: 7 bases; junction bases outside the gene matches: 11. The CDR3 loop is CASKFLGTGGRNEQFF. CDR3 sequence (DNA): TGTGCCAGCAAGTTCCTCGGGACAGGGGGCAGGAATGAGCAGTTCTTC.

This clone was seen a handful of times. The sample carries other DNA sequences with the same CDR3. The chain is built from TRBV7-2 and TRBJ2-7, with D unclear. CDR3 length equals 12 residues. The ends were cut back, 2 bases at V and 2 bases at J, with 4 bases in the middle. Germline lookup yields CDR1 SGHTA and CDR2 FQGNSA. As DNA, the CDR3 is TGTGCCAGCAGCTTAACCACCTACGAGCAGTACTTC. Encoded protein: CASSLTTYEQYF.